This paragraph covers one T cell receptor beta chain sequence. This specimen belongs to a study of blood T cell repertoires in COVID-19. Study-wide background: Whether acute or convalescent, the COVID-19 samples came from the United States, Italy and Spain.

Only in-frame clones appear in the TCRdb table, and some are missing; sequencing was by immunoSEQ multiplex PCR. The sample holds 190,000 or so clones, roughly four fifths seen once. The CDR3 contains 16 residues. Trimming removed 2 bases from V and 10 bases from J; junction bases left unmatched: 14. From germline, CDR1 is SGHRS and CDR2 YFSETQ. The origin of this receptor is a man aged 35-49 years who had recovered from COVID-19. The chain employs TRBV5-1 and TRBJ2-3; 9 bases agree with TRBD2. Input material: PBMCs or T cells enriched from blood (not recorded which). Here the CDR3 reads CASSFERLRGGLSQYF. The CDR3, as DNA: TGCGCCAGCAGCTTCGAGAGGCTGCGGGGGGGCCTCTCGCAGTATTTT.